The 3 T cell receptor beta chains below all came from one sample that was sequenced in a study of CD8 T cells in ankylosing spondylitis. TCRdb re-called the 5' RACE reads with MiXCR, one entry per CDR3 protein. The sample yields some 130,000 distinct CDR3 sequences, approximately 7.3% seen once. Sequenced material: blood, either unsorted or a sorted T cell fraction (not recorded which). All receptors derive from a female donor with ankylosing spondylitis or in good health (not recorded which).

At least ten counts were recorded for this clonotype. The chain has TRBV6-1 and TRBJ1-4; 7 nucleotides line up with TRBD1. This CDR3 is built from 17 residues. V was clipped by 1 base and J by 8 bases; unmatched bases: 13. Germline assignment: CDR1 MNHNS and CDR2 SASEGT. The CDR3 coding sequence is TGTGCCAGCAGTGAAGGCTGGGGGGCAACAGGGGAGGAAAAACTGTTTTTT. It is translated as CASSEGWGATGEEKLFF.

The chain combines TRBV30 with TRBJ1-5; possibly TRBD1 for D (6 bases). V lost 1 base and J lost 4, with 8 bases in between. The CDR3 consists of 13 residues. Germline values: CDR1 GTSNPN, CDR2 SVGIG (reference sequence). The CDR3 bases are TGTGCCTGGAGTGGGACAGATAATCAGCCCCAGCATTTT. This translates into CAWSGTDNQPQHF.

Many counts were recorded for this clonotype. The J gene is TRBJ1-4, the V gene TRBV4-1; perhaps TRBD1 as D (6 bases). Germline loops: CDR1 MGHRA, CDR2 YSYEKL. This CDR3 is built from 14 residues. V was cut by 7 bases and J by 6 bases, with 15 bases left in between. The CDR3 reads CASTLRGGDEKLFF. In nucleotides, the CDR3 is TGCGCCAGCACCCTAAGGGGGGGGGATGAAAAACTGTTTTTT.